The clone carrying this TCR beta chain occurred a few times. What it binds is not known. This entry belongs to a study of beta chain features in type 1 diabetes. CDR1 and CDR2 from the germline V gene are LNHDA and SQIVND (reference sequence). The CDR3 is made up of 14 amino acids. V shed 1 base and J shed 7 bases, with 13 bases lying between them. Via the markers CD45RO/CCR7/CD25/CD127/CD95/CD27, stem cell-like memory, regulatory, central memory and naive CD4+ cells were sorted. Of the isolated RNA, all was reverse transcribed, and so the sequenced material was expressed TCRB transcripts. Average reads for naive, central memory and regulatory T cell samples were about 3.6 million. Using immunoSEQ multiplex PCR, the repertoire was profiled, and TCRdb retains in-frame clones only, with some absent. This sample has about 900,000 clones, with around a sixth found just once. General study findings and limits: It was possible that PCR favored shorter templates, equally so in patients and controls.

The chain combines TRBV19 with TRBJ1-1, with D unclear. Sequencing input: naive CD4+ T cells from blood. This TCR was sampled from a woman younger than 35 in good health. DNA of the CDR3: TGTGCCAGTAGTATAGGGGTTATCTCCAATGAAGCTTTCTTT. Protein: CASSIGVISNEAFF. Filled out from reference TRBV19 and TRBJ1-1, the complete variable domain reads DGGITQSPKYLFRKEGQNVTLSCEQNLNHDAMYWYRQDPGQGLRLIYYSQIVNDFQKGDIAEGYSVSREKKESFPLTVTSAQKNPTAFYLCASSIGVISNEAFFGQGTRLTVV.